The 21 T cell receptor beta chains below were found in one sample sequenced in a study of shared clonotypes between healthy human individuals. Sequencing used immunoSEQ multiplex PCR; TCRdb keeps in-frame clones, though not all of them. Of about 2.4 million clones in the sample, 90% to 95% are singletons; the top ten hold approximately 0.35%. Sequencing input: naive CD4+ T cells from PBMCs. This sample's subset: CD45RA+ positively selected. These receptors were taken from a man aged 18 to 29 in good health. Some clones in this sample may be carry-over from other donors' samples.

CDR3 in DNA: TGTGCCAGCAGTTTTGGGGGGGAGGAAGGCTATGGCTACACCTTC. This codes for CASSFGGEEGYGYTF. This rearrangement joins TRBV28 to TRBJ1-2, with a possible D match to TRBD1 (5 bases). Germline V CDR1 and CDR2: MDHEN, SYDVKM. Trimming removed 3 bases from V and 4 bases from J, with 15 bases in between. CDR3 length equals 15 residues.

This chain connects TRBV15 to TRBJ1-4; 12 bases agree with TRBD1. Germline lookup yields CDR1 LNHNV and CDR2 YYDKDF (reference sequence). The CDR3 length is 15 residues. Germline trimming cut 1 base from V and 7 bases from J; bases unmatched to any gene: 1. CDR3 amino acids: CATSRGDRGLEKLFF. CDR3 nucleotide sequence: TGTGCCACCAGCAGAGGGGACAGGGGGCTTGAAAAACTGTTTTTT.

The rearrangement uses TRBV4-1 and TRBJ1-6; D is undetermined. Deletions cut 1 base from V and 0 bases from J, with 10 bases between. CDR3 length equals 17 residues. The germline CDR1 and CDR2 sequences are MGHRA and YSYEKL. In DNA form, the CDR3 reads TGCGCCAGCAGCCAAGGCGGCAGGAGCTCCTATAATTCACCCCTCCACTTT. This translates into CASSQGGRSSYNSPLHF.

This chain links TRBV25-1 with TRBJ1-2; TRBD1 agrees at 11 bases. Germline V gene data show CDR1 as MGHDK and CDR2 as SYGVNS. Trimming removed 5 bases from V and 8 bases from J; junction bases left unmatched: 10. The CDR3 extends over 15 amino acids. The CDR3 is CASSRTGGAVVGYTF. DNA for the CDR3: TGTGCCAGCAGTCGGACAGGGGGCGCCGTAGTAGGCTACACCTTC.

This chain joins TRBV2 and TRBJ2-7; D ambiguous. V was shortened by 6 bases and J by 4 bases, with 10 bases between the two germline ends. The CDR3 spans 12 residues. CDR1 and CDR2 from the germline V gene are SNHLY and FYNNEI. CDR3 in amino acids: CASRERQYEQYF. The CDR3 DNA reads TGTGCCAGCAGGGAAAGGCAGTACGAGCAGTACTTC.

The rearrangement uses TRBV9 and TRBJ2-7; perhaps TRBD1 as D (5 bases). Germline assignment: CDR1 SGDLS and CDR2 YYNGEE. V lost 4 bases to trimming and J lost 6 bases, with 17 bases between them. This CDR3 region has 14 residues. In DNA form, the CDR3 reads TGTGCCAGCAGCCGGGTTTTAGGGGCCTCCGAGCAGTACTTC. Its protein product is CASSRVLGASEQYF.

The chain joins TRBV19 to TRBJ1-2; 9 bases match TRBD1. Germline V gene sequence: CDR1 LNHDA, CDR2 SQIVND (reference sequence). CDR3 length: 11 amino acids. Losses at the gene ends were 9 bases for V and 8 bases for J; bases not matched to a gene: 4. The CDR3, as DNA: TGTGCCAGCCACAGGGGGCTGGGCTACACCTTC. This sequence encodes CASHRGLGYTF.

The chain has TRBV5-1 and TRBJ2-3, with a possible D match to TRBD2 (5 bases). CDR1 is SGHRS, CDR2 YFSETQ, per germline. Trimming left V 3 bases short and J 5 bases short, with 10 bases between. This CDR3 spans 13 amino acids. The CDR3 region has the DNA TGCGCCAGCAGCTCGGAGGAAGGAGATACGCAGTATTTT. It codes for CASSSEEGDTQYF.

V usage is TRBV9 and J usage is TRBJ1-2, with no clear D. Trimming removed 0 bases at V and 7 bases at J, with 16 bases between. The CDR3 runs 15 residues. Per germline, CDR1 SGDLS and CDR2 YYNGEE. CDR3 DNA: TGTGCCAGCAGCGTAGACCCCAGAACCACCCCTGGCTACACCTTC. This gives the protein CASSVDPRTTPGYTF.

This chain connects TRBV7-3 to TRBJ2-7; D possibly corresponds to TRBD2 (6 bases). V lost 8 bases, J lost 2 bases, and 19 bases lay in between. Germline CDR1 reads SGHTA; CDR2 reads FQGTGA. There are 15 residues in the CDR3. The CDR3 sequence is CASDIPGLATYEQYF. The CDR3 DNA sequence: TGTGCCAGCGACATCCCGGGACTGGCTACCTACGAGCAGTACTTC.

CDR3 sequence: CASSFDRGNTGELFF. Written as DNA, the CDR3 is TGCGCCAGCAGCTTTGACCGGGGAAACACCGGGGAGCTGTTTTTT. J is TRBJ2-2 and V is TRBV5-1; possible D gene TRBD2, 5 bases. This CDR3 has 15 amino acids. Trimming pared 2 bases from V and 2 bases from J, leaving 10 bases between. CDR1 and CDR2 (germline): SGHRS, YFSETQ.

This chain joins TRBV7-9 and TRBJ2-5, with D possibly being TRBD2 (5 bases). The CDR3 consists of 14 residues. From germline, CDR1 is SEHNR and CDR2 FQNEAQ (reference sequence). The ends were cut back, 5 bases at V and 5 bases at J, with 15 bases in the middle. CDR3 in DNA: TGTGCCAGCAGCGCCACCGGGGTCGAGGAGACCCAGTACTTC. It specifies CASSATGVEETQYF.

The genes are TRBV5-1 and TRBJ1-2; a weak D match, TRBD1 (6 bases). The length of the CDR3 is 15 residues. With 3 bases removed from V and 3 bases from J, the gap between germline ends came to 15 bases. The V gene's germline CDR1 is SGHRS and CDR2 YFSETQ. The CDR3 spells CASSSRGSGDYGYTF. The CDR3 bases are TGCGCCAGCAGCTCGAGAGGTTCAGGGGACTATGGCTACACCTTC. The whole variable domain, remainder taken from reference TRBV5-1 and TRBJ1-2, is KAGVTQTPRYLIKTRGQQVTLSCSPISGHRSVSWYQQTPGQGLQFLFEYFSETQRNKGNFPGRFSGRQFSNSRSEMNVSTLELGDSALYLCASSSRGSGDYGYTFGSGTRLTVV.

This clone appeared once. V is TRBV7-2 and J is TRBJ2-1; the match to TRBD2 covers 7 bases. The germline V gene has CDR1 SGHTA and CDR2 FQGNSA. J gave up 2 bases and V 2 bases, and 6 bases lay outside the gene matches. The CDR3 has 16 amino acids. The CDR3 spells CASSLNAGVAYNEQFF. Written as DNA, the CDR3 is TGTGCCAGCAGCTTAAACGCGGGGGTAGCCTACAATGAGCAGTTCTTC.

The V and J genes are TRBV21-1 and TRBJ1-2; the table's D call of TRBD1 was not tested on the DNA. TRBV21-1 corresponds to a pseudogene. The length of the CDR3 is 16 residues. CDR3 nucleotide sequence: TGTGCCAGCAGCAAAGCCAGACAGGGGGTACGCTATGGCTACACCTTC. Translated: CASSKARQGVRYGYTF.

CDR3 bases: TGCAGCGTTGGGGCCCGACTGCTAGGTACGCAGTATTTT. Amino acids: CSVGARLLGTQYF. This sequence joins TRBV29-1 and TRBJ2-3, with unresolved D. The CDR3 sequence is 13 residues long. Per germline, CDR1 SQVTM and CDR2 ANQGSEA. V lost 4 bases and J 8 bases, leaving 16 bases between the germline ends.

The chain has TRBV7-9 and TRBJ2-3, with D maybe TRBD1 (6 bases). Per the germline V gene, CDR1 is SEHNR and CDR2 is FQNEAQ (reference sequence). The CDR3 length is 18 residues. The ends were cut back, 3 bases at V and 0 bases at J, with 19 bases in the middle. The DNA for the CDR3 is TGTGCCAGCAGCTTTGGGGGCTTCGGGACGGAGAGCACAGATACGCAGTATTTT. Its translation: CASSFGGFGTESTDTQYF.

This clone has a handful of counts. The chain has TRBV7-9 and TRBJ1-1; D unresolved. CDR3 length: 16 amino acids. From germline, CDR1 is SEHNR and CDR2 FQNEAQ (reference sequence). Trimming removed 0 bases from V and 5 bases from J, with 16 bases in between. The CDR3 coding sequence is TGTGCCAGCAGCTTAGCGGTGCGGGGAGGAAGGACTGAAGCTTTCTTT. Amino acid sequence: CASSLAVRGGRTEAFF.

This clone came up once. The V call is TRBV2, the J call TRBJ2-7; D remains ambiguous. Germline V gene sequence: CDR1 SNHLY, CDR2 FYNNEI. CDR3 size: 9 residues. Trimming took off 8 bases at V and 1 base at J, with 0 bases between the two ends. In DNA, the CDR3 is TGTGCCAGCTCCTACGAGCAGTACTTC. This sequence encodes CASSYEQYF.

CDR3 amino acids: CASLGTPRLGKLFF. As DNA, the CDR3 is TGTGCCAGCCTTGGGACCCCCAGGTTAGGAAAACTGTTTTTT. The V gene is TRBV14, the J gene TRBJ1-4, with D possibly matching TRBD1 (5 bases). Germline CDR1 reads SGHDN; CDR2 reads FVKESK. Trimming stripped 8 bases from V and 10 bases from J, with 20 bases between. The CDR3 contains 14 residues.

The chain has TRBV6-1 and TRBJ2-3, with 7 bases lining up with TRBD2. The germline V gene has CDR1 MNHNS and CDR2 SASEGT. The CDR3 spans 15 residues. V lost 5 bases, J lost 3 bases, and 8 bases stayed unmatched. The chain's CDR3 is CASSIGLEETDTQYF. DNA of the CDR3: TGTGCCAGCAGTATTGGACTAGAGGAGACAGATACGCAGTATTTT.